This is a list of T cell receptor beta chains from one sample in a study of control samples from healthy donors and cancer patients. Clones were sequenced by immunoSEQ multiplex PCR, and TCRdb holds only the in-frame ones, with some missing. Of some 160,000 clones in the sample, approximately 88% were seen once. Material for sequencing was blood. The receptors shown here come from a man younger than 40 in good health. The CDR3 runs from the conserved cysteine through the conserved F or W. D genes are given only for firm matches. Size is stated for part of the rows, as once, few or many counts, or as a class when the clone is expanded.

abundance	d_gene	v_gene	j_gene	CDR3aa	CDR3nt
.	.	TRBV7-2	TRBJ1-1	CASSPRSAIYQGAFF	TGTGCCAGCAGCCCAAGGTCTGCTATTTATCAGGGAGCTTTCTTT
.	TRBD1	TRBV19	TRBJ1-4	CASSIVFDREQFF	TGTGCCAGTAGTATAGTTTTCGACAGGGAGCAGTTTTTT
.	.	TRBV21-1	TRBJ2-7	CASSKEDSAEQYF	TGTGCCAGCAGCAAAGAGGACAGTGCCGAGCAGTACTTC
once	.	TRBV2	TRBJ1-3	CASSELRTEPSSGNTIYF	TGTGCCAGCAGTGAATTGAGGACCGAACCGAGCTCTGGAAACACCATATATTTT
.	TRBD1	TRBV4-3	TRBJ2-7	CASSQESGTGGAEQYF	TGCGCCAGCAGCCAAGAATCCGGGACAGGGGGCGCCGAGCAGTACTTC
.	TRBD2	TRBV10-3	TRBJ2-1	CAISEFVAGVYNEQFF	TGTGCCATCAGTGAGTTTGTAGCGGGAGTCTACAATGAGCAGTTCTTC
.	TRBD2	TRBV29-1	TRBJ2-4	CSVSKAERGGIQYF	TGCAGCGTCTCCAAAGCTGAGCGGGGTGGCATTCAGTACTTC
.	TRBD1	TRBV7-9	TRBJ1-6	CASSRQGYNSPLHF	TGTGCCAGCAGCCGACAGGGATATAATTCACCCCTCCACTTT
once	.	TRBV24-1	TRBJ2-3	CATSDPGSGPDTQYF	TGTGCCACCAGTGACCCAGGGTCAGGCCCAGATACGCAGTATTTT
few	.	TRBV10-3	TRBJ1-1	CAISGSGVKNTEAFF	TGTGCCATCAGTGGGTCGGGGGTCAAGAACACTGAAGCTTTCTTT
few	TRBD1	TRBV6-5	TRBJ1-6	CASNSDREHSPLHF	TGTGCCAGCAACTCGGACAGGGAACATTCACCCCTCCACTTT
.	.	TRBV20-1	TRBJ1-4	CSAIDEKLFF	TGCAGTGCTATAGACGAAAAACTGTTTTTT
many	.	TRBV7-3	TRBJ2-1	CASSLSGDPTYNEQFF	TGTGCCAGCAGCTTGTCAGGGGATCCTACCTACAATGAGCAGTTCTTC
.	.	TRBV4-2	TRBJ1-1	CASSQGPGTEAFF	TGTGCCAGCAGCCAAGGACCGGGCACTGAAGCTTTCTTT
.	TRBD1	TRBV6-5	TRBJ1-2	CASSSEDRVGGYTF	TGTGCCAGCAGTTCCGAAGACAGGGTGGGTGGCTACACCTTC
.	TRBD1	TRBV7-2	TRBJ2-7	CASSFRDRGDEQYF	TGTGCCAGCAGCTTTAGGGACAGGGGCGACGAGCAGTACTTC
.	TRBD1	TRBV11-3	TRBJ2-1	CASSERAGGYNEQFF	TGTGCCAGCAGCGAGAGGGCAGGGGGCTACAATGAGCAGTTCTTC